A single sample is the source of the 5 T cell receptor beta chains below, sequenced in a study of cytomegalovirus exposure and HLA in healthy donors. Both 60 Vbeta primers and 13 Jbeta primers went into the PCR. Profiled with immunoSEQ multiplex PCR; TCRdb holds only in-frame clones, not every one. The table lists over 80,000 clones, roughly four fifths of them singletons. Specimen: PBMCs. These receptors came from a man in his forties in good health and CMV-seronegative.

The J gene is TRBJ2-2, the V gene TRBV5-1; the D gene is possibly TRBD2 (7 bases). Trimming removed 4 bases from V and 4 bases from J, with 14 bases in between. In germline, CDR1 is SGHRS, CDR2 YFSETQ. The CDR3 consists of 15 residues. Here the CDR3 reads CASSPGGRGTGELFF. CDR3 nucleotide sequence: TGCGCCAGCAGCCCGGGGGGCCGGGGCACCGGGGAGCTGTTTTTT.

CDR3 in DNA: TGTGCCAGCAGCAAGCGGACAGGGGCCTACGAGCAGTACTTC. As protein: CASSKRTGAYEQYF. The chain combines TRBV13 with TRBJ2-7; TRBD1 matches at 9 bases. V dropped 5 bases and J dropped 2; count of bases not matched to a gene: 4. Germline loops: CDR1 PRHDT, CDR2 FYEKMQ (reference sequence). The CDR3 loop spans 14 amino acids. The full variable domain, in which reference TRBV13 and TRBJ2-7 provide the parts outside the CDR3, is AAGVIQSPRHLIKEKRETATLKCYPIPRHDTVYWYQQGPGQDPQFLISFYEKMQSDKGSIPDRFSAQQFSDYHSELNMSSLELGDSALYFCASSKRTGAYEQYFGPGTRLTVT.

This rearrangement joins TRBV7-9 to TRBJ2-5, with 9 bases lining up with TRBD2. The J call is uncertain, as TRBJ2-7 better fits the DNA end. This CDR3 contains 15 residues. Germline-derived CDR1 and CDR2 are SEHNR and FQNEAQ (reference sequence). For the CDR3, the DNA is TGTGCCAGCAGCTTAACTCAGGGCGGGGGGGACGAGCAGTACTTC. Translated: CASSLTQGGGDEQYF.

The DNA of the CDR3 is TGTGCCAGCAGCTTCGGGGTGGGTCATGAAAAACTGTTTTTT. This gives the protein CASSFGVGHEKLFF. The chain couples TRBV27 to TRBJ1-4; D remains unclear. Deletions cut 6 bases from V and 6 bases from J, with 14 bases between. The CDR3 has 14 amino acids. CDR1 is MNHEY, CDR2 SMNVEV, per germline (reference sequence).

This chain uses TRBV5-5 with TRBJ1-1; TRBD1 aligns across 7 bases. The CDR3 is 13 residues long. Germline CDR1 SGHKS, CDR2 YYEKEE (reference sequence). V gave up 7 bases and J gave up 1 base; unmatched junction bases: 4. DNA of the CDR3: TGTGCCAGCCTCCGACAGGGGAACACTGAAGCTTTCTTT. Translated, it gives CASLRQGNTEAFF.